One sample yielded the 15 T cell receptor beta chains listed below, sequenced in a study of identical twins. TCRdb reprocessed the 5' RACE reads via MiXCR and lists one record per CDR3 protein. The sample holds hundreds of thousands of distinct CDR3 sequences, nearly 9.5% seen once. This same sample was also taken into another study, of yellow fever vaccine responses in identical twins.

The specimen was CD8+ T cells sorted from blood. The receptors come from a woman between 18 and 29 years old in good health.

The sample holds a few counts of this clonotype. The chain carries TRBV20-1 and TRBJ1-1; perhaps TRBD1 as D (5 bases). The CDR3 is made up of 13 amino acids. CDR1 DFQATT and CDR2 SNEGSKA come from the germline V gene (reference sequence). Trimming removed 6 bases from V and 1 base from J, with 12 bases in between. The CDR3 sequence is CSAPGRQNTEAFF. For the CDR3, the DNA is TGCAGTGCCCCGGGACGGCAGAACACTGAAGCTTTCTTT.

This chain links TRBV2 with TRBJ2-1; a possible D gene is TRBD2 (5 bases). Between the trimmed V and J ends, which lost 10 bases and 5 bases, there was a span of 30 bases. CDR3 length: 18 residues. The V gene's germline CDR1 is SNHLY and CDR2 FYNNEI. This chain's CDR3 is CAICPGFVDSPTHNEQFF. The CDR3 coding sequence is TGTGCCATCTGCCCGGGTTTCGTGGACTCCCCGACCCACAATGAGCAGTTCTTC.

This clonotype appeared many times. The V gene is TRBV20-1, the J gene TRBJ2-3; no firm D call. Per germline, CDR1 DFQATT and CDR2 SNEGSKA (reference sequence). The CDR3 is 15 amino acids. V shed 5 bases and J shed 0 bases, with 15 bases lying between them. The CDR3 DNA is TGCAGTGCTCGTGCCGAAACCCCTAGCACAGATACGCAGTATTTT. Protein product: CSARAETPSTDTQYF.

This clonotype was seen ten or more times. The chain is built from TRBV11-2 and TRBJ2-5, with D unclear. From germline, CDR1 is SGHAT and CDR2 FQNNGV. Trimming left V 5 bases short and J 1 base short, with 20 bases between. The length of the CDR3 is 17 residues. The chain's CDR3 is CASSELTGYDPQETQYF. As DNA, the CDR3 is TGTGCCAGCAGCGAACTAACCGGGTACGACCCCCAAGAGACCCAGTACTTC.

This rearrangement joins TRBV6-5 to TRBJ2-5; weak D call: TRBD1 (5 bases). Germline loops: CDR1 MNHEY, CDR2 SVGAGI. The germline V and J ends were trimmed by 0 bases and 5 bases, with 16 bases remaining between them. This CDR3 has 16 residues. For the CDR3, the DNA is TGTGCCAGCAGTTACTCGAATAATCGCCAGGGTGAGACCCAGTACTTC. Residues: CASSYSNNRQGETQYF.

The chain couples TRBV9 to TRBJ2-6; D gene ambiguous. Germline lookup yields CDR1 SGDLS and CDR2 YYNGEE. The CDR3 extends over 13 amino acids. The V end was cut by 2 bases, the J end by 3 bases, with 3 bases between. The CDR3 is CASSVSGANVLTF. CDR3 sequence (DNA): TGTGCCAGCAGCGTCAGTGGGGCCAACGTCCTGACTTTC.

The CDR3 region is CASSDRGLSYEQYF. The CDR3, as DNA: TGTGCCAGCAGCGACAGGGGGCTAAGCTACGAGCAGTACTTC. The gene calls are TRBV28 and TRBJ2-7, with 10 bases lining up with TRBD1. The ends lost 6 bases at V and 3 bases at J; junction bases unmatched: 5. This CDR3 is built from 14 residues. Germline assignment: CDR1 MDHEN and CDR2 SYDVKM.

This chain connects TRBV20-1 to TRBJ2-5, with D tentatively TRBD1 (5 bases). Germline CDR1 reads DFQATT; CDR2 reads SNEGSKA (reference sequence). The CDR3 runs to 16 residues. Trimming pared 0 bases from V and 4 bases from J, leaving 18 bases between. CDR3 DNA: TGCAGTGCTAGAGATCTAATTAGGGGAATCGCAGAGACCCAGTACTTC. This sequence encodes CSARDLIRGIAETQYF.

For the CDR3, the DNA is TGTGCCAGTAGTGAAGGGAACGGCTACACCTTC. Translated: CASSEGNGYTF. The chain couples TRBV19 to TRBJ1-2; D is ambiguous. Trimming shortened V by 5 bases and J by 8 bases, and 9 bases separated the two germline ends. The CDR3 runs 11 residues. Germline V gives CDR1 LNHDA, CDR2 SQIVND (reference sequence).

For this clonotype: Possible read error: a much larger clone is one base away. This chain joins TRBV12-3 or TRBV12-4 and TRBJ2-5, with 9 positions matching TRBD2. The CDR3 runs to 15 residues. Unmatched junction bases numbered 10, after V lost 6 bases and J lost 5 bases. The CDR3 spells CASSTLAGKLETQYF. The DNA for the CDR3 is TGTGCCAGCAGCACGCTAGCGGGGAAACTCGAGACCCAGTACTTC.

The CDR3 DNA follows: TGTGCCAGCAGCTTTGGAGGGACAACTTCCTACGAGCAGTACTTC. The encoded protein is CASSFGGTTSYEQYF. This chain links TRBV13 with TRBJ2-7; D may be TRBD1 or TRBD2 (6 bases each). Germline V gene sequence: CDR1 PRHDT, CDR2 FYEKMQ (reference sequence). Trimming stripped 3 bases from V and 1 base from J, with 13 bases between. The CDR3 runs 15 residues.

A note on this clonotype: Given a much more abundant clone one base away, this may be a read error. The rearrangement uses TRBV3-1 and TRBJ1-2, with a weak D call TRBD1 (5 bases). The CDR3 contains 17 residues. Germline CDR1 and CDR2: LGHDT and YNNKEL (reference sequence). For the CDR3, the DNA is TGTGCCACCAGCCATTCGAAACTCCGGGACTCGGACTATGGCTACACCTTC. This sequence encodes CATSHSKLRDSDYGYTF. The complete variable domain, with remaining parts taken from reference TRBV3-1 and TRBJ1-2, reads DTAVSQTPKYLVTQMGNDKSIKCEQNLGHDTMYWYKQDSKKFLKIMFSYNNKELIINETVPNRFSPKSPDKAHLNLHINSLELGDSAVYFCATSHSKLRDSDYGYTFGSGTRLTVV.

This clonotype was seen only a few times. V and J are TRBV6-2 or TRBV6-3 and TRBJ2-1; D is unclear. The CDR3 length is 12 residues. The germline V gene has CDR1 MNHEY and CDR2 SVGEGT. V was shortened by 4 bases and J by 5 bases, with 6 bases between the two germline ends. The CDR3 sequence: CASSLRHNEQFF. CDR3 nucleotide sequence: TGTGCCAGCAGTTTAAGGCACAATGAGCAGTTCTTC.

This clonotype was counted only a few times. The chain combines TRBV11-2 with TRBJ2-1; D is possibly TRBD2 (6 bases). Germline CDR1 is SGHAT and CDR2 is FQNNGV. This CDR3 has 19 residues. Trimming removed 0 bases at V and 5 bases at J, with 23 bases between. The CDR3 is CASSLESGLGLLPNNEQFF. CDR3 coding DNA: TGTGCCAGCAGCTTAGAGAGCGGATTGGGACTCCTTCCGAACAATGAGCAGTTCTTC.

This clonotype has just a few counts. The rearrangement uses TRBV20-1 and TRBJ2-1; D call uncertain. V was trimmed by 5 bases and J by 4 bases, leaving 15 bases between them. The CDR3 totals 14 residues. Germline CDR1 and CDR2: DFQATT and SNEGSKA (reference sequence). The CDR3 DNA is TGCAGTGCTTCCGGACCCGCCGGGTACAATGAGCAGTTCTTC. Protein: CSASGPAGYNEQFF.